One sample yielded the 15 T cell receptor beta chains listed below, sequenced in a study of identical twins. TCRdb redid the calling of the 5' RACE reads with MiXCR, one entry per CDR3 protein. Of approximately 210,000 distinct CDR3 sequences in the sample, around a tenth were seen once. Sequences were obtained from memory (CD45RO+) T cells sorted from blood. Receptors were obtained from a woman aged 18-29 years in good health.

This clonotype was seen ten or more times. The rearrangement joins TRBV4-2 to TRBJ2-3; a weak D match, TRBD2 (6 bases). V was pared by 0 bases and J by 6 bases, with 13 bases between. The CDR3 runs to 15 residues. Germline V gene data show CDR1 as LGHNA and CDR2 as YNFKEQ. CDR3 residues: CASSQEGERADTQYF. The CDR3 nucleotides are TGTGCCAGCAGCCAAGAAGGCGAGCGGGCCGATACGCAGTATTTT.

This rearrangement joins TRBV3-1 to TRBJ2-1, with D tentatively TRBD1 (6 bases). CDR3 length: 13 amino acids. The V end was cut by 5 bases, the J end by 14 bases, with 19 bases between. Germline CDR1 is LGHDT and CDR2 is YNNKEL (reference sequence). CDR3: CASSRDPTGWEFF. CDR3 bases: TGTGCCAGCAGCAGGGACCCGACAGGTTGGGAGTTCTTC.

The gene calls are TRBV2 and TRBJ1-5; 9 bases are shared with TRBD1. V dropped 6 bases and J dropped 0; count of bases not matched to a gene: 3. Germline CDR1 SNHLY, CDR2 FYNNEI. The CDR3 is 15 residues long. Written as DNA, the CDR3 is TGTGCCAGCAGGGGGACAGGGAATAGCAATCAGCCCCAGCATTTT. It codes for CASRGTGNSNQPQHF. Looking up the rest from reference TRBV2 and TRBJ1-5 gives the full variable domain: EPEVTQTPSHQVTQMGQEVILRCVPISNHLYFYWYRQILGQKVEFLVSFYNNEISEKSEIFDDQFSVERPDGSNFTLKIRSTKLEDSAMYFCASRGTGNSNQPQHFGDGTRLSIL.

In this sample, this clonotype turned up a few times. J is TRBJ2-7 and V is TRBV7-9, with D perhaps matching TRBD2 (6 bases). The CDR3 totals 14 residues. CDR1 SEHNR and CDR2 FQNEAQ come from the germline V gene (reference sequence). The V and J ends lost 5 bases and 4 bases respectively, with 15 bases between them. The CDR3 DNA reads as TGTGCCAGCAGCCACGGGGGAGGAGTATACGAGCAGTACTTC. Amino acids: CASSHGGGVYEQYF.

This clonotype showed up just a few times. One junction end does not reproduce the germline sequence, and a read error may be involved. The J gene is TRBJ2-3, the V gene TRBV12-3 or TRBV12-4; D is perhaps TRBD1 (5 bases). The CDR3 consists of 12 residues. This chain's CDR3 is CASSAQTVTQYF. The CDR3 DNA reads as TGTGCCAGCAGTGCCCAGACAGTTACGCAGTATTTT.

There are many counts of this clonotype. The V call is TRBV5-1, the J call TRBJ2-2; 11 nucleotides agree with TRBD2. The germline CDR1 and CDR2 sequences are SGHRS and YFSETQ. V lost 3 bases, J lost 6 bases, and 4 bases stayed unmatched. There are 15 residues in the CDR3. The CDR3 here is CASSYLAGGPGELFF. The CDR3 DNA reads TGCGCCAGCAGCTACCTAGCGGGAGGTCCCGGGGAGCTGTTTTTT.

This clonotype was counted a few times. The gene calls are TRBV4-3 and TRBJ2-7, with TRBD1 identical over 10 bases. Looked up from germline, CDR1 is LGHNA and CDR2 is YSLEER. The J segment lost 2 bases and the V segment lost 1 base, leaving 2 bases of the junction unmatched. This CDR3 is 15 amino acids long. In DNA, the CDR3 is TGCGCCAGCAGCCAAGCGGACAGGGGGACCTACGAGCAGTACTTC. Amino acid sequence: CASSQADRGTYEQYF.

The chain is built from TRBV6-1 and TRBJ2-6; D is possibly TRBD2 (7 bases). Germline V lookup: CDR1 MNHNS, CDR2 SASEGT. This CDR3 has 18 residues. The V and J ends lost 5 bases and 2 bases respectively, with 19 bases between them. The CDR3 sequence is CASSRVAGAPTGANVLTF. The DNA for the CDR3 is TGTGCCAGCAGTCGCGTGGCGGGGGCGCCAACTGGGGCCAACGTCCTGACTTTC.

This clonotype has only a few counts. The chain joins TRBV9 to TRBJ1-1; D gene uncertain. Per germline, CDR1 SGDLS and CDR2 YYNGEE. Deletions cut 1 base from V and 4 bases from J, with 8 bases between. The CDR3 totals 13 residues. The CDR3: CASSVRMSTEAFF. CDR3 nucleotides: TGTGCCAGCAGCGTAAGGATGAGCACTGAAGCTTTCTTT.

A few counts support this clonotype. The V call is TRBV20-1, the J call TRBJ2-3, with TRBD1 identical over 7 bases. Germline V gene sequence: CDR1 DFQATT, CDR2 SNEGSKA (reference sequence). This CDR3 is 14 amino acids long. The V gene end was trimmed by 4 bases and the J gene end by 4 bases; junction bases not matched to a gene: 8. CDR3 nucleotides: TGCAGTGCTAACCGGGACAGCCATTCAGATACGCAGTATTTT. As protein: CSANRDSHSDTQYF.

This clonotype was recorded a few times. V gene TRBV6-5 combines with J gene TRBJ1-5; no reliable D call. V shed 0 bases and J shed 5 bases, with 8 bases lying between them. The CDR3 length is 14 residues. The germline CDR1 and CDR2 sequences are MNHEY and SVGAGI. The CDR3: CASSYSRVDQPQHF. The DNA of the CDR3 is TGTGCCAGCAGTTACTCGAGGGTCGATCAGCCCCAGCATTTT.

The chain combines TRBV27 with TRBJ2-1; TRBD2 matches 9 bases. Trimming cost V 3 bases and J 4 bases; bases outside gene matches: 7. Germline-derived CDR1 and CDR2 are MNHEY and SMNVEV (reference sequence). There are 16 residues in the CDR3. The CDR3 DNA sequence: TGTGCCAGCAGTTTCCTGGGACTAGCTTCTTACAATGAGCAGTTCTTC. As protein: CASSFLGLASYNEQFF.

This clonotype has a count of ten or more. The chain is built from TRBV25-1 and TRBJ1-2; the D is unclear. Germline CDR1 MGHDK, CDR2 SYGVNS. The CDR3 extends over 12 amino acids. V was shortened by 6 bases and J by 13 bases, with 18 bases between the two germline ends. In DNA form, the CDR3 reads TGTGCCAGCAGCGTCGCAGGCCCCTTTTTCACCTTC. It codes for CASSVAGPFFTF.

This clonotype occurred a few times. The V call is TRBV3-1, the J call TRBJ2-1; 10 bases are shared with TRBD1. CDR1 is LGHDT, CDR2 YNNKEL, per germline (reference sequence). The CDR3 spans 15 residues. The trim removed 2 bases at V and 4 bases at J, leaving 2 bases unmatched. The CDR3 region is CASSQWTGGYNEQFF. In DNA, the CDR3 is TGTGCCAGCAGCCAATGGACAGGGGGATACAATGAGCAGTTCTTC.

This clonotype has just a few counts. V and J are TRBV11-2 and TRBJ2-7; TRBD2 is a possible D gene (6 bases). The germline V gene has CDR1 SGHAT and CDR2 FQNNGV. The CDR3 covers 13 residues. V was shortened by 5 bases and J by 2 bases, with 10 bases between the two germline ends. The CDR3 DNA reads as TGTGCCAGCAGCCCTGCGGGGCCCTACGAGCAGTACTTC. Translating gives CASSPAGPYEQYF. Full variable domain (remainder filled in from reference TRBV11-2 and TRBJ2-7): EAGVAQSPRYKIIEKRQSVAFWCNPISGHATLYWYQQILGQGPKLLIQFQNNGVVDDSQLPKDRFSAERLKGVDSTLKIQPAKLEDSAVYLCASSPAGPYEQYFGPGTRLTVT.